This T cell receptor (beta chain) is from a study of response to subunit inactivated influenza vaccine. This CDR3 region has 12 residues. Germline V gene lookup returns CDR1 LGHDT and CDR2 YNNKEL (reference sequence). V was shortened by 0 bases and J by 9 bases, with 6 bases between the two germline ends. TCRdb reprocessed the RT-PCR reads via MiXCR and lists one record per CDR3 protein. The sample has 500,000 to 750,000 distinct CDR3 sequences; less than 15% are singletons. This clonotype was detected ten times or more. Antigen: not known. The study, taken as a whole, reports: Authors suggested seasonal influenza vaccinations each recruit few new T cells.

The chain has TRBV3-1 and TRBJ1-3; D gene ambiguous. This clonotype was sampled from a man in his forties or fifties who received an inactivated influenza vaccine. The source was PBMCs from blood, collected approximately 13 days after vaccination. The CDR3 loop is CASSQEKGTIYF. The CDR3 coding sequence is TGTGCCAGCAGCCAAGAGAAAGGCACCATATATTTT.